Below, 22 T cell receptor beta chains from the same sample are listed, as sequenced in a study of T cell responses to AZD1222 COVID-19 vaccine. The protocol was immunoSEQ multiplex PCR, while the TCRdb copy is restricted to in-frame clones and leaves out a portion. This table has about 140,000 clones, 92% appearing once. The specimen comprised peripheral blood, sampled 28 days after the second AZD1222 dose. The source of these receptors is an adult who received the AZD1222 COVID-19 vaccine.

This chain connects TRBV19 to TRBJ1-2, with D maybe TRBD1 (6 bases). V was trimmed by 6 bases and J by 4 bases, leaving 21 bases between them. This CDR3 is built from 16 residues. Germline assignment: CDR1 LNHDA and CDR2 SQIVND (reference sequence). The CDR3 DNA follows: TGTGCCAGTAGGGACTCCAGGGGCTTCACTCCCTATGGCTACACCTTC. Amino acid sequence: CASRDSRGFTPYGYTF.

The gene calls are TRBV11-2 and TRBJ2-7; D gene unclear. The CDR3 covers 14 residues. V shed 1 base and J shed 3 bases, with 10 bases lying between them. Germline CDR1 is SGHAT and CDR2 is FQNNGV. The chain's CDR3 is CASSLGRASYEQYF. The CDR3 nucleotides read TGTGCCAGCAGCTTAGGAAGGGCTAGCTACGAGCAGTACTTC.

The V gene is TRBV28, the J gene TRBJ1-6, with D possibly matching TRBD1 (5 bases). Trimming stripped 5 bases from V and 5 bases from J, with 13 bases between. This CDR3 spans 15 amino acids. The germline V gene has CDR1 MDHEN and CDR2 SYDVKM. CDR3: CASSPQGEHNSPLHF. The CDR3 coding sequence is TGTGCCAGCAGTCCACAAGGGGAGCATAATTCACCCCTCCACTTT.

This clone occurred once. The chain recombines TRBV6-5 with TRBJ2-1; 7 nucleotides match TRBD1. This CDR3 has 11 amino acids. The J segment lost 8 bases and the V segment lost 8 bases, leaving 3 bases of the junction unmatched. Germline lookup yields CDR1 MNHEY and CDR2 SVGAGI. The CDR3 reads CASRGGYEQFF. The CDR3 nucleotides read TGTGCCAGCCGAGGGGGCTATGAGCAGTTCTTC.

The CDR3 coding sequence is TGTGCCAGCAGCCCGTACGTCACTGAAGCTTTCTTT. This codes for CASSPYVTEAFF. The rearrangement uses TRBV28 and TRBJ1-1; no reliable D call. Trimming pared 6 bases from V and 4 bases from J, leaving 9 bases between. The V gene's germline CDR1 is MDHEN and CDR2 SYDVKM. This CDR3 region has 12 residues.

This chain connects TRBV9 to TRBJ2-7; TRBD1 aligns across 10 bases. This CDR3 is built from 15 residues. V shed 4 bases and J 7 bases; nucleotides not matched to a gene: 11. The germline gives CDR1 SGDLS, CDR2 YYNGEE. The CDR3 DNA sequence: TGTGCCAGCAGCCCCCGGACAGGGGGTGTAGGTGAGCAGTACTTC. Its protein product is CASSPRTGGVGEQYF.

The chain couples TRBV11-2 to TRBJ1-3; no clear D gene. In germline, CDR1 is SGHAT, CDR2 FQNNGV. Deletions cut 8 bases from V and 2 bases from J, with 1 base between. The CDR3 length is 10 residues. The CDR3 nucleotides are TGTGCCAGCGCTGGAAACACCATATATTTT. Translation gives CASAGNTIYF.

J is TRBJ1-1 and V is TRBV27; D is ambiguous. Trimming cost V 1 base and J 1 base, with 4 bases left between them. There are 13 residues in the CDR3. Germline V gives CDR1 MNHEY, CDR2 SMNVEV (reference sequence). The chain's CDR3 is CASSLFWNTEAFF. The CDR3, as DNA: TGTGCCAGCAGTTTATTTTGGAACACTGAAGCTTTCTTT.

This chain joins TRBV18 and TRBJ1-2, with D unresolved. The germline V and J ends were trimmed by 3 bases and 4 bases, with 18 bases remaining between them. The CDR3 covers 16 residues. Germline V gives CDR1 KGHSH, CDR2 LQKENI. For the CDR3, the DNA is TGTGCCAGCTCACCGGAGGTCGGCAGGCGATCCTATGGCTACACCTTC. It encodes CASSPEVGRRSYGYTF.

This chain joins TRBV19 and TRBJ2-7, with a tentative D call TRBD1 (6 bases). CDR1 is LNHDA and CDR2 is SQIVND in the germline V gene (reference sequence). The CDR3 runs to 15 residues. Trimming took 6 bases from V and 4 from J, leaving 19 bases between them. The CDR3 is CASSNQQGTPYEQYF. In DNA, the CDR3 is TGTGCCAGTAGCAATCAACAGGGCACGCCGTACGAGCAGTACTTC.

Of note for this clone: This sample includes further DNA sequences coding for the same CDR3. The genes are TRBV5-1 and TRBJ2-3; D perhaps matches TRBD2 (5 bases). Trimming shortened V by 4 bases and J by 4 bases, and 10 bases separated the two germline ends. Germline V lookup: CDR1 SGHRS, CDR2 YFSETQ. The CDR3 loop spans 13 amino acids. This CDR3 is CASSLGVADTQYF. The CDR3 DNA is TGCGCCAGCAGCCTGGGAGTTGCAGATACGCAGTATTTT.

J is TRBJ1-5 and V is TRBV19; 10 bases agree with TRBD1. This CDR3 region has 16 residues. The V and J ends lost 5 bases and 1 base, in that order; junction bases with no gene match: 5. CDR1 LNHDA and CDR2 SQIVND come from the germline V gene (reference sequence). Written as DNA, the CDR3 is TGTGCCAGTAGTTCACAGGACAGGGGGAGCAATCAGCCCCAGCATTTT. Protein: CASSSQDRGSNQPQHF.

The chain carries TRBV12-3 or TRBV12-4 and TRBJ1-5; 7 bases align to TRBD1. Unmatched junction bases numbered 6, after V lost 7 bases and J lost 6 bases. The CDR3 covers 13 residues. The CDR3 here is CASNKGAGQPQHF. The CDR3 DNA reads TGTGCCAGCAACAAGGGGGCCGGTCAGCCCCAGCATTTT.

The chain is built from TRBV15 and TRBJ1-2; no clear D. The CDR3 is made up of 14 amino acids. Trimming removed 1 base from V and 8 bases from J, with 14 bases in between. Germline V lookup: CDR1 LNHNV, CDR2 YYDKDF (reference sequence). The CDR3 loop reads CATSRAGGKAGYTF. The CDR3 DNA reads as TGTGCCACCAGCAGAGCTGGAGGGAAGGCCGGCTACACCTTC.

The genes are TRBV28 and TRBJ1-2; no definite D call. This CDR3 contains 15 residues. V was pared by 5 bases and J by 1 base, with 14 bases between. Germline V gene lookup returns CDR1 MDHEN and CDR2 SYDVKM. Written as DNA, the CDR3 is TGTGCCAGCAGTCCCGGAGGCACCCTTAACTATGGCTACACCTTC. This translates into CASSPGGTLNYGYTF.

This rearrangement joins TRBV30 to TRBJ1-6; the D is unclear. V was trimmed by 0 bases and J by 10 bases, leaving 10 bases between them. The CDR3 has 13 residues. Germline V gene data show CDR1 as GTSNPN and CDR2 as SVGIG (reference sequence). The CDR3 spells CAWSVTAYSPLHF. The DNA for the CDR3 is TGTGCCTGGAGTGTAACAGCGTACTCACCCCTCCACTTT.

The chain employs TRBV28 and TRBJ1-2; D gene ambiguous. The CDR3 has 12 amino acids. Germline V gene sequence: CDR1 MDHEN, CDR2 SYDVKM. Trimming removed 6 bases from V and 4 bases from J, with 9 bases in between. CDR3 DNA: TGTGCCAGCAGGTCAGTGATCTATGGCTACACCTTC. It specifies CASRSVIYGYTF.

A single count supports this clone. This rearrangement joins TRBV9 to TRBJ2-1; D perhaps matches TRBD2 (6 bases). Trimming stripped 0 bases from V and 5 bases from J, with 12 bases between. Germline assignment: CDR1 SGDLS and CDR2 YYNGEE. CDR3 length: 15 amino acids. CDR3 nucleotide sequence: TGTGCCAGCAGCGTAGGTAGCCGGAGGGACAATGAGCAGTTCTTC. It yields the protein CASSVGSRRDNEQFF.

The J gene is TRBJ2-7, the V gene TRBV20-1, with D hard to call. The CDR3 runs 11 residues. CDR1 DFQATT and CDR2 SNEGSKA come from the germline V gene (reference sequence). Trimming removed 6 bases at V and 5 bases at J, with 11 bases between. The CDR3 sequence: CSAARWNEQYF. As DNA, the CDR3 is TGCAGTGCGGCCAGGTGGAACGAGCAGTACTTC.

The chain is built from TRBV27 and TRBJ2-3, with no clear D. The CDR3 has 13 amino acids. Germline V CDR1 and CDR2: MNHEY, SMNVEV (reference sequence). With 3 bases removed from V and 2 bases from J, the gap between germline ends came to 6 bases. For the CDR3, the DNA is TGTGCCAGCAGTTTTTGGTCCACAGATACGCAGTATTTT. Translating it yields CASSFWSTDTQYF.

The V and J genes are TRBV10-3 and TRBJ1-1, with 7 bases lining up with TRBD1. CDR1 and CDR2 (germline): ENHRY, SYGVKD. J gave up 1 base and V 2 bases, and 7 bases lay outside the gene matches. The CDR3 has 16 residues. In DNA form, the CDR3 reads TGTGCCATCAGTGAGAAGGCAGGGGGGACGAACACTGAAGCTTTCTTT. This sequence encodes CAISEKAGGTNTEAFF.

V gene TRBV28 combines with J gene TRBJ1-3; D not resolved. CDR3 size: 14 residues. Germline loops: CDR1 MDHEN, CDR2 SYDVKM. V lost 5 bases and J 2 bases, leaving 10 bases between the germline ends. The CDR3, as DNA: TGTGCCAGCAGTCCCCCGGGAACTGGAAACACCATATATTTT. The encoded protein is CASSPPGTGNTIYF.